The clone carrying this T cell receptor (beta chain) was seen more than once but under ten times. Its target is not known. CDR3 size: 14 residues. The germline V gene encodes CDR1 GTSNPN and CDR2 SVGIG (reference sequence). V lost 3 bases and J lost 5, with 13 bases in between. This entry is derived from a study of cytomegalovirus exposure and HLA in healthy donors. Findings and limits, study-wide: What a later analysis reportedly showed was that an Asian-associated ancestry cluster had fewer N-insertions than the approximately 670-donor mean. As confirmed in vitro, a few CMV-associated chains were specific for CMV antigens.

PCR used 60 Vbeta primers and 13 Jbeta primers. Sequencing was performed with immunoSEQ multiplex PCR; in TCRdb, only in-frame clones are kept and a portion is missing. Counted here are some 250,000 clones, 82% occurring once; the ten biggest clones make up 5.4%. The J gene is TRBJ2-2, the V gene TRBV30, with TRBD1 as a possible D gene (6 bases). This TCR was recovered from a woman aged 40 to 50 in good health and CMV-seropositive. The sequenced sample was PBMCs. Here the CDR3 reads CAWSPGGATGELFF. Written as DNA, the CDR3 is TGTGCCTGGAGCCCTGGGGGCGCAACCGGGGAGCTGTTTTTT.